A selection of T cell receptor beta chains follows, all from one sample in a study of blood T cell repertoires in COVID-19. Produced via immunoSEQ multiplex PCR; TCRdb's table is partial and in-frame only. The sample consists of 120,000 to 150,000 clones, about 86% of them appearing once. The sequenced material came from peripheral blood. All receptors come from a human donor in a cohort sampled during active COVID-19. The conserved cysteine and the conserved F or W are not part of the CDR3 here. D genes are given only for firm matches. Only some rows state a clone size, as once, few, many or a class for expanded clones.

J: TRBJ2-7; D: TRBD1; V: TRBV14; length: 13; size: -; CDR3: ASSPLGQGNYEQY
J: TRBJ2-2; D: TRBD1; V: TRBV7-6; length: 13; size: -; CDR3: ASSSWDRVAGELF
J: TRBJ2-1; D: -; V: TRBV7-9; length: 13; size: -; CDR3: ASSLEGPAYNEQF
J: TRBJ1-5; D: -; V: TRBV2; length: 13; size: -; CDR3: ASSQQGISNQPQH
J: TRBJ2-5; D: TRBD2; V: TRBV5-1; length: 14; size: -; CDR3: ASSLGTSGGGETQY
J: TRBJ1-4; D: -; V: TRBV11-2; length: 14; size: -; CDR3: ASSFSVTVANEKLF
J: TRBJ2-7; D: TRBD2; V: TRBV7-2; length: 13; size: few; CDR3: ASSFRVGGAYEQY
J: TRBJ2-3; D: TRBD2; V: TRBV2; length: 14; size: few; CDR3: ASRVKLAGASDTQY
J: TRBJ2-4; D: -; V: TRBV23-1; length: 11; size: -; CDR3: ASRGLAKNIQY
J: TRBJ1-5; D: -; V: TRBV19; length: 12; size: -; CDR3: ASTGPLGNQPQH
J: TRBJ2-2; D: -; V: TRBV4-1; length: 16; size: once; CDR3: ASSQDGGRAANTGELF
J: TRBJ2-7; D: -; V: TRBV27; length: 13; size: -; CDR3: ASRARLLGAYEQY
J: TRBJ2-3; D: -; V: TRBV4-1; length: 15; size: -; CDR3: ASSQGWGRDDTDTQY
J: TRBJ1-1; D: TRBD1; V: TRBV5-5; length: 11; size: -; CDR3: ASSLVGGGEAF
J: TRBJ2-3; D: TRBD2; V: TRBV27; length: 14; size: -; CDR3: ASIMGLAGSTDTQY
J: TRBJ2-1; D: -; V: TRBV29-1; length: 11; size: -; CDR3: SVETFSGNEQF
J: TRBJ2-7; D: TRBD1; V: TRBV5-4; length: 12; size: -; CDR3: ASSLTGDSYEQY
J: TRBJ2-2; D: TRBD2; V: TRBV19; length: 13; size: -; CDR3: ASSIGGAYTGELF
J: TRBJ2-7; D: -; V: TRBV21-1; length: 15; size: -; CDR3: ASSRVGGALSSYEQY
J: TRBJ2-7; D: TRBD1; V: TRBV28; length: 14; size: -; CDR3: ASSPPGGQGRYEQY
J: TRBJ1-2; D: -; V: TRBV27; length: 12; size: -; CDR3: ASSSLQVPHGYT
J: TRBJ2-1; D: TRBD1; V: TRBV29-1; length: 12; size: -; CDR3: SVEAGTGVNEQF
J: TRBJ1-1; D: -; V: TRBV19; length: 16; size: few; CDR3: ASSIDLWGRIMGTEAF
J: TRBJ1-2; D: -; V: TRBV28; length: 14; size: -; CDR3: ASSLRPRQGSNGYT
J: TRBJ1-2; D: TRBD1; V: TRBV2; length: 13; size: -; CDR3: ASSRDRGTGYGYT
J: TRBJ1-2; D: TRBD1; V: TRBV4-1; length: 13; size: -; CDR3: ASSPGQGANYGYT
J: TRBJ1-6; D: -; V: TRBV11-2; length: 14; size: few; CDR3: ASRVRGSSYNSPLH
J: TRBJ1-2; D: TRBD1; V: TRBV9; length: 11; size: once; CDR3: ASSVGDRVGYT
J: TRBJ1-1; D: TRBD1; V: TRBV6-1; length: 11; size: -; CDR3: ASRRMTGTQAF
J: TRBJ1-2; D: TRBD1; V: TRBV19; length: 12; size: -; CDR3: ASSPGQGWSGYT
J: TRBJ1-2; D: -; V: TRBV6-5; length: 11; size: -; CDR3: ASSYSRGDGYT
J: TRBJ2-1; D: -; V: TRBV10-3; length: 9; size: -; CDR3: AISELLVQF
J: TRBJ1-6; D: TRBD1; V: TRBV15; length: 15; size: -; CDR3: ATSRGGQATYNSPLH
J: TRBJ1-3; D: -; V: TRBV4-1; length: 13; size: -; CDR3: ASSRPGEPGNTIY
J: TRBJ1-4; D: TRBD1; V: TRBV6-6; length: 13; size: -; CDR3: ASSAPGGPNEKLF